These 9 T cell receptor beta chains were sequenced from one sample in a study of shared clonotypes between healthy human individuals. Here immunoSEQ multiplex PCR was the method, and the copy in TCRdb shows in-frame clones only, minus some. Here the sample spans roughly 2,000,000 clones, around 96% being singletons. As defined, naive CD8 cells were CD45RO-negative and positively selected for CCR7, with terminally differentiated effector memory CD45RA+ cells excluded. The material sequenced was naive CD8+ T cells sorted from blood. The receptors were sampled from a young man in good health.

This chain links TRBV7-9 with TRBJ2-5; TRBD1 aligns across 8 bases. From germline, CDR1 is SEHNR and CDR2 FQNEAQ (reference sequence). CDR3 size: 19 residues. The V gene end was trimmed by 4 bases and the J gene end by 0 bases; junction bases not matched to a gene: 16. The CDR3 sequence is CASSSPEGQGALYQETQYF. CDR3 DNA: TGTGCCAGCAGCTCGCCAGAAGGACAGGGTGCCCTGTACCAAGAGACCCAGTACTTC.

V usage is TRBV28 and J usage is TRBJ2-5; 7 bases align to TRBD1. Germline V gene data show CDR1 as MDHEN and CDR2 as SYDVKM. This CDR3 is 15 amino acids long. J was trimmed by 1 base and V by 2 bases; bases with no gene match: 4. CDR3 residues: CASSLRWDSQETQYF. CDR3 bases: TGTGCCAGCAGTTTAAGATGGGACAGCCAAGAGACCCAGTACTTC.

This chain uses TRBV9 with TRBJ2-7, with 10 bases matching TRBD1. In germline, CDR1 is SGDLS, CDR2 YYNGEE. The CDR3 covers 14 residues. V was pared by 4 bases and J by 6 bases, with 7 bases of the junction left unmatched. The CDR3 sequence is CASSPGTGEVEQYF. In nucleotides, the CDR3 is TGTGCCAGCAGCCCCGGGACAGGGGAGGTCGAGCAGTACTTC.

The chain uses TRBV2 and TRBJ1-2, with D perhaps TRBD1 (5 bases). Germline V gene data show CDR1 as SNHLY and CDR2 as FYNNEI. This CDR3 is built from 14 residues. V lost 4 bases, J lost 2 bases, and 11 bases lay in between. CDR3 in DNA: TGTGCCAGCAGTGTGGGGGGTGGGAACTATGGCTACACCTTC. The encoded protein is CASSVGGGNYGYTF.

The chain joins TRBV2 to TRBJ1-5; D call uncertain. V was shortened by 0 bases and J by 2 bases, with 8 bases between the two germline ends. The CDR3 runs 15 residues. In germline, CDR1 is SNHLY, CDR2 FYNNEI. The CDR3 DNA is TGTGCCAGCAGTGAAGCCCCCGAGGGCAATCAGCCCCAGCATTTT. Translating gives CASSEAPEGNQPQHF.

The chain carries TRBV6-5 and TRBJ1-3; D gene ambiguous. The CDR3 covers 16 residues. V lost 4 bases, J lost 0 bases, and 13 bases lay in between. Germline CDR1 MNHEY, CDR2 SVGAGI. This CDR3 is CASSSTTMVSGNTIYF. CDR3 DNA sequence: TGTGCCAGCAGTTCCACTACTATGGTCTCTGGAAACACCATATATTTT.

On this clone itself: The same CDR3 can be traced to other DNA sequences in this sample. The chain carries TRBV10-1 and TRBJ2-2; D is ambiguous. CDR1 and CDR2 (germline): WNHNN, SYGVQD (reference sequence). There are 13 residues in the CDR3. With 4 bases removed from V and 2 bases from J, the gap between germline ends came to 5 bases. The CDR3 is CASSGTNTGELFF. DNA for the CDR3: TGCGCCAGCAGTGGAACCAACACCGGGGAGCTGTTTTTT.

This chain links TRBV11-2 with TRBJ1-3, with a possible D match to TRBD1 (6 bases). Germline assignment: CDR1 SGHAT and CDR2 FQNNGV. This CDR3 is 16 amino acids long. The V and J ends lost 4 bases and 0 bases respectively, with 13 bases between them. CDR3 sequence (DNA): TGTGCCAGCAGCTCAGGGGAGTTTTTCTCTGGAAACACCATATATTTT. Translated: CASSSGEFFSGNTIYF.

The genes are TRBV27 and TRBJ2-7; TRBD1 agrees at 7 bases. The CDR3 runs to 16 residues. The J segment lost 3 bases and the V segment lost 6 bases, leaving 14 bases of the junction unmatched. CDR1 MNHEY and CDR2 SMNVEV come from the germline V gene (reference sequence). The CDR3 region has the DNA TGTGCCAGCAGCGGAGCACCCGGGACAGCTATCTACGAGCAGTACTTC. Translating it yields CASSGAPGTAIYEQYF.